The clone carrying this T cell receptor (beta chain) was seen once. The sample originates from a study of blood T cell repertoires in COVID-19. In the study overall: There were acute and convalescent COVID-19 samples, and they came from the United States, Italy and Spain. The analysed material was cDNA or gDNA that came from T cells, B-cell-depleted T cells, or PBMCs.

The CDR3 length is 14 residues. The V end was cut by 0 bases, the J end by 10 bases, with 11 bases between. The germline V gene encodes CDR1 SGHDT and CDR2 YYEEEE. Profiling relied on immunoSEQ multiplex PCR, and the TCRdb table lists in-frame clones only, not all of them. Here the sample spans 300,000 to 450,000 clones, roughly 90% being singletons. J is TRBJ1-6 and V is TRBV5-6; a possible D gene is TRBD1 (5 bases). This receptor was identified in a woman in her twenties or thirties who had recovered from COVID-19. Source material: PBMCs or T cells enriched from blood (not recorded which). CDR3 bases: TGTGCCAGCAGCTTGGGGGGCGCGGGATCACCCCTCCACTTT. Translating it yields CASSLGGAGSPLHF. The full variable domain, completed using reference TRBV5-6 and TRBJ1-6, is DAGVTQSPTHLIKTRGQQVTLRCSPKSGHDTVSWYQQALGQGPQFIFQYYEEEERQRGNFPDRFSGHQFPNYSSELNVNALLLGDSALYLCASSLGGAGSPLHFGNGTRLTVT.